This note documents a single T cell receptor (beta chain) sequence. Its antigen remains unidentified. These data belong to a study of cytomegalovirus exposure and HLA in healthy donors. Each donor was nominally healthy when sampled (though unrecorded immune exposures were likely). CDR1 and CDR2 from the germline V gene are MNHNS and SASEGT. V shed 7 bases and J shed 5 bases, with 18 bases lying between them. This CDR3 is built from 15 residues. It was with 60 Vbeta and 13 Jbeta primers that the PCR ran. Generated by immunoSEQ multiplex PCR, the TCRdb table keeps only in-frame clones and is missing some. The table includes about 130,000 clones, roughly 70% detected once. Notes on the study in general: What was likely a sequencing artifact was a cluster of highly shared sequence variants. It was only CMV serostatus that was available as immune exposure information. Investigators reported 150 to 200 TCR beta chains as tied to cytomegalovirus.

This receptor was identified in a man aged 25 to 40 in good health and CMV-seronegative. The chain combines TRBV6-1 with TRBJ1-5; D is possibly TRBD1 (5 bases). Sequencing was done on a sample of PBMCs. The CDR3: CASTRGTGGYQPQHF. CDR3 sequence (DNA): TGTGCCAGCACCCGCGGGACGGGAGGGTATCAGCCCCAGCATTTT.